This T cell receptor beta chain was found in a study of blood T cell repertoires in COVID-19. Study background: Specimens from acute and convalescent COVID-19 originated in the United States, Italy and Spain. T cells, B-cell-depleted T cells, or PBMCs provided the cDNA or gDNA that served as material.

Original analysis: Nucleated cell number was recorded as an estimate derived from reference gene primer amplification. Using immunoSEQ multiplex PCR, the repertoire was profiled, and TCRdb retains in-frame clones only, with some absent. The D gene and trimming were derived from the DNA, and the V and J assignments and clone size from that table. The data hold just under 90,000 clones, with 90% observed a single time. V dropped 4 bases and J dropped 2 bases, with 12 bases sitting between them. There are 15 residues in the CDR3. The sample was peripheral blood. This TCR derives from a man between 60 and 70 years old with acute or convalescent COVID-19. The J gene is TRBJ1-5, the V gene TRBV23-1, with unresolved D. TRBV23-1 is an ORF, with its function uncertain. The CDR3 spells CASSPESLGNQPQHF. For the CDR3, the DNA is TGCGCCAGCAGTCCGGAGAGTTTAGGCAATCAGCCCCAGCATTTT.